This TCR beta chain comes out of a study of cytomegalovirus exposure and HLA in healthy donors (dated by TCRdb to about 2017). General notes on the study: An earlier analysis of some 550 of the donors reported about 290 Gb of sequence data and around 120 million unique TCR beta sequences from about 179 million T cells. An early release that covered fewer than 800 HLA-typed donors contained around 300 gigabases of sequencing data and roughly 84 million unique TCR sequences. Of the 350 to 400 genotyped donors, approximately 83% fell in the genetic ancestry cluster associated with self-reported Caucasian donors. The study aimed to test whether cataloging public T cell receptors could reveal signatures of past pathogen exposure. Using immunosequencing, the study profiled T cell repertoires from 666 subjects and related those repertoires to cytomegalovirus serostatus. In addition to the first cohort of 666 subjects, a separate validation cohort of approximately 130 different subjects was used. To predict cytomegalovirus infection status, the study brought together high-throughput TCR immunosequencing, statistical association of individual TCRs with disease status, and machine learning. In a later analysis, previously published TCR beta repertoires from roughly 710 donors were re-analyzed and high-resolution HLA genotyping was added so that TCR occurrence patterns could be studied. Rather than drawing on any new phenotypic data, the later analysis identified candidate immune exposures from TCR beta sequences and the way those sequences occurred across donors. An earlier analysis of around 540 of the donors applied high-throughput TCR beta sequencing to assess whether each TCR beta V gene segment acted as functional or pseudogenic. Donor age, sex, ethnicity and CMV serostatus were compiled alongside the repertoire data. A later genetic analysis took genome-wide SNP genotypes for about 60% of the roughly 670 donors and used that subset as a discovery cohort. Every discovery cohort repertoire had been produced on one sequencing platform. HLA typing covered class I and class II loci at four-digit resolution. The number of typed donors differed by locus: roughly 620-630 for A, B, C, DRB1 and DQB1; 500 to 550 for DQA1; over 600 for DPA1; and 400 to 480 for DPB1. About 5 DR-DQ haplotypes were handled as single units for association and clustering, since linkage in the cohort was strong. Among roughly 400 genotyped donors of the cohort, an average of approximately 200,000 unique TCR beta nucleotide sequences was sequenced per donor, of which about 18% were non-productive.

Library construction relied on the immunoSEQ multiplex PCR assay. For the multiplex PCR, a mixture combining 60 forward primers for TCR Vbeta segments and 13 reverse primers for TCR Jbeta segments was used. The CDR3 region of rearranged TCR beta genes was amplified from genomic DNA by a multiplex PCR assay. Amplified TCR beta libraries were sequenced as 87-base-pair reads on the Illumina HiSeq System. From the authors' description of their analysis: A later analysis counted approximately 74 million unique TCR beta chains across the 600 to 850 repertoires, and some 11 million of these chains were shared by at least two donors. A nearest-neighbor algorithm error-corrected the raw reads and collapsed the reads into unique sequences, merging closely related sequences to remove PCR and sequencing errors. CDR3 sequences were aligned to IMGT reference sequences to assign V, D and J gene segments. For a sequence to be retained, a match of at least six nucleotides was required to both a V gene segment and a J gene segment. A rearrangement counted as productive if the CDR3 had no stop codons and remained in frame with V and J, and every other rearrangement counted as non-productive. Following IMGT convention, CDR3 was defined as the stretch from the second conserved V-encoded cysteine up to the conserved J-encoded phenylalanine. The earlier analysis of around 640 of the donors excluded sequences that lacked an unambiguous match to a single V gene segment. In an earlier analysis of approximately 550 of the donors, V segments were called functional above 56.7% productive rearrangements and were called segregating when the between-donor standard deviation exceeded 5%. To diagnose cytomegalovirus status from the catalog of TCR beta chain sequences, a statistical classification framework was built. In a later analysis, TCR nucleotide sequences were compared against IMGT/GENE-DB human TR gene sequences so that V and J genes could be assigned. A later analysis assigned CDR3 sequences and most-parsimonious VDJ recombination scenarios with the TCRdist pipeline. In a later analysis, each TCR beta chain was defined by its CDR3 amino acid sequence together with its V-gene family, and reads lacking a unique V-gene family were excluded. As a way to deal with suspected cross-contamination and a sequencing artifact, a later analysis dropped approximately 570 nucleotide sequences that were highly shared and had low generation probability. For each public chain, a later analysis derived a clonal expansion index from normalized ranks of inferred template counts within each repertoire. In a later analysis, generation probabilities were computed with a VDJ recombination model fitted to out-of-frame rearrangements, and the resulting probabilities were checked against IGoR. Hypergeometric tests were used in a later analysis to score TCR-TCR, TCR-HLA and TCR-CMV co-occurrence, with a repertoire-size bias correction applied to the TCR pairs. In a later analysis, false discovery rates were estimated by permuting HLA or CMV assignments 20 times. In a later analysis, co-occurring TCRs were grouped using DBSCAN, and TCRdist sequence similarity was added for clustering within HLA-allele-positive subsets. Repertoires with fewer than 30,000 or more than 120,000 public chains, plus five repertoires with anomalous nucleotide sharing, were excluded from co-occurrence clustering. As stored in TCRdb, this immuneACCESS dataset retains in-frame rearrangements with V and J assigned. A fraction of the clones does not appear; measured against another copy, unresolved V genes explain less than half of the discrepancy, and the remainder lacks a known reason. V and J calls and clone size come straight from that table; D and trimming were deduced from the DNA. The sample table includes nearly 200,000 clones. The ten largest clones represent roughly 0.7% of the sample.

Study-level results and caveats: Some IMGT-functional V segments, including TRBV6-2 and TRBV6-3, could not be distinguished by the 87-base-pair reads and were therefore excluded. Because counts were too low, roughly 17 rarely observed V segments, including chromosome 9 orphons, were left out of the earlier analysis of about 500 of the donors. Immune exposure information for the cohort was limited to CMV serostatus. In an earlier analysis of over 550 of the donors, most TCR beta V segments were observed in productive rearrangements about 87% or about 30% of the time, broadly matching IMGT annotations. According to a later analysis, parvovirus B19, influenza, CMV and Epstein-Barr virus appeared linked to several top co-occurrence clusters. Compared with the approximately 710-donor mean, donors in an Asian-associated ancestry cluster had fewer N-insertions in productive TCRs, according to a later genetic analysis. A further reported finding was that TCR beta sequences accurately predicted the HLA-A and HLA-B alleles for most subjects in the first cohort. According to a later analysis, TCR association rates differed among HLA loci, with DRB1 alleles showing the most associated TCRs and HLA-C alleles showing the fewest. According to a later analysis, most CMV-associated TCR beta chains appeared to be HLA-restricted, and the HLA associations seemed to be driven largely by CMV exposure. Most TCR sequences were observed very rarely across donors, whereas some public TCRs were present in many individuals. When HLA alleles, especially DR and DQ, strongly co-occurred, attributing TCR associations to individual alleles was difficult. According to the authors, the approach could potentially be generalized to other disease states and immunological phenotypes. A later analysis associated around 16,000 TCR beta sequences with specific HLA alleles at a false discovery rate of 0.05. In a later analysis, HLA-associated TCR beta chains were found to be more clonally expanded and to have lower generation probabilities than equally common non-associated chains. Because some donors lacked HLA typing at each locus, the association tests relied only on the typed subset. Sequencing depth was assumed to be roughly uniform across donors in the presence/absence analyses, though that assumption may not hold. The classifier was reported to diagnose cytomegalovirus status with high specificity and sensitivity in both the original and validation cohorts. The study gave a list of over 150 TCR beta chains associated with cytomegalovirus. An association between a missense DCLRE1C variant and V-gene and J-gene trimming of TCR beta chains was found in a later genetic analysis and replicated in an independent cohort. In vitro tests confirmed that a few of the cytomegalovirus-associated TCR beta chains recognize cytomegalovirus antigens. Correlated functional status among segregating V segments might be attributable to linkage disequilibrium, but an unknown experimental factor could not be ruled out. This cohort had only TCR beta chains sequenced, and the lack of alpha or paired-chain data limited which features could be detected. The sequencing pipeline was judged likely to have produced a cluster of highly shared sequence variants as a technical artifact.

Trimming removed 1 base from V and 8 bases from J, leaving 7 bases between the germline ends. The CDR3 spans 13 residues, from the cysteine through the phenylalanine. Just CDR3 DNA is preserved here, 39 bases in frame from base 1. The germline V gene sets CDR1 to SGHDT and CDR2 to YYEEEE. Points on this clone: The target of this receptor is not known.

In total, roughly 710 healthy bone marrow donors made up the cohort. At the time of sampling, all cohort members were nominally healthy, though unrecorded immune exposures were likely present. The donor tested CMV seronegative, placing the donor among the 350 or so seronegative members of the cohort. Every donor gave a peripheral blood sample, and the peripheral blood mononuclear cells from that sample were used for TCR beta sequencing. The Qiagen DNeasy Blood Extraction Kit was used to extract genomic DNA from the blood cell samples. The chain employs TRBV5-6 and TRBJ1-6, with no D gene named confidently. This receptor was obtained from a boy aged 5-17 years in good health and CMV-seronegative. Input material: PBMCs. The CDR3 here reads CASSLSGDSPLHF. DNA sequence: TGTGCCAGCAGCTTGTCTGGAGATTCACCCCTCCACTTT.